Following are 29 T cell receptor beta chains from one sample sequenced in a study of T cell changes during pregnancy in multiple sclerosis. Clones were read by immunoSEQ multiplex PCR, and TCRdb kept only the in-frame ones, dropping some. The data show about 62,000 clones, under 95% seen once. Sample: CD8+ T cells from peripheral blood mononuclear cells, taken in the second trimester of pregnancy. These receptors originate from a female donor with multiple sclerosis, enrolled in a pregnancy study.

The rearrangement uses TRBV5-4 and TRBJ2-3; a possible D gene is TRBD2 (6 bases). The CDR3 runs 16 residues. V lost 1 base and J 2 bases, leaving 14 bases between the germline ends. The germline CDR1 and CDR2 sequences are SGHNT and YYREEE (reference sequence). The CDR3 region has the DNA TGTGCCAGCAGCTTGTGGGGTAGCGGCGTCACAGATACGCAGTATTTT. This codes for CASSLWGSGVTDTQYF.

This sequence joins TRBV10-3 and TRBJ2-3, with D hard to call. From germline, CDR1 is ENHRY and CDR2 SYGVKD. This CDR3 comprises 14 residues. Trimming took off 2 bases at V and 5 bases at J, with 11 bases between the two ends. The CDR3 coding sequence is TGTGCCATCAGTGAGATAACCTCGGGAGATACGCAGTATTTT. Translating gives CAISEITSGDTQYF.

The gene calls are TRBV6-4 and TRBJ2-1, with 9 bases aligning to TRBD2. This CDR3 has 14 residues. J gave up 8 bases and V 0 bases, and 2 bases lay outside the gene matches. Germline V gives CDR1 MRHNA, CDR2 SNTAGT. DNA of the CDR3: TGTGCCAGCAGTGACTCTAGCGGGAGCGATGAGCAGTTCTTC. This codes for CASSDSSGSDEQFF.

This rearrangement joins TRBV9 to TRBJ1-5; the D gene is possibly TRBD1 (6 bases). Germline V gene lookup returns CDR1 SGDLS and CDR2 YYNGEE. This CDR3 contains 15 residues. Trimming took 3 bases from V and 5 from J, leaving 15 bases between them. This CDR3 is CASSGGTGTHQPQHF. CDR3 in DNA: TGTGCCAGCAGCGGAGGAACAGGGACCCATCAGCCCCAGCATTTT.

This clone was observed a single time. The chain couples TRBV7-3 to TRBJ2-7; the D is unclear. Trimming cost V 2 bases and J 2 bases, with 7 bases left between them. In germline, CDR1 is SGHTA, CDR2 FQGTGA. This CDR3 is 13 amino acids long. For the CDR3, the DNA is TGTGCCAGCAGCTTATCTAACGCCTACGAGCAGTACTTC. Amino acids: CASSLSNAYEQYF.

This rearrangement joins TRBV11-2 to TRBJ1-4, with unresolved D. The CDR3 runs 12 residues. Germline-derived CDR1 and CDR2 are SGHAT and FQNNGV. Trimming shortened V by 2 bases and J by 6 bases, and 4 bases separated the two germline ends. CDR3 in amino acids: CASSLIYEKLFF. The CDR3 DNA reads as TGTGCCAGCAGCTTAATATATGAAAAACTGTTTTTT.

J is TRBJ2-7 and V is TRBV19; D is unresolved. Trimming took 1 base from V and 0 from J, leaving 10 bases between them. CDR3 length equals 15 residues. Germline V gene lookup returns CDR1 LNHDA and CDR2 SQIVND (reference sequence). CDR3 in amino acids: CASSIGLESSYEQYF. CDR3 DNA: TGTGCCAGTAGTATAGGGCTGGAGAGCTCCTACGAGCAGTACTTC.

V gene TRBV5-4 combines with J gene TRBJ2-7, with D possibly being TRBD2 (6 bases). V was pared by 9 bases and J by 4 bases, with 17 bases between. This CDR3 region has 13 residues. In germline, CDR1 is SGHNT, CDR2 YYREEE (reference sequence). CDR3 sequence: CATTPGSGYEQYF. The CDR3 DNA reads as TGTGCCACTACGCCCGGGAGTGGGTACGAGCAGTACTTC. Full variable domain (remainder filled in from reference TRBV5-4 and TRBJ2-7): ETGVTQSPTHLIKTRGQQVTLRCSSQSGHNTVSWYQQALGQGPQFIFQYYREEENGRGNFPPRFSGLQFPNYSSELNVNALELDDSALYLCATTPGSGYEQYFGPGTRLTVT.

This clone was observed a single time. This chain connects TRBV4-1 to TRBJ2-7, with 11 bases fitting TRBD2. The V segment lost 5 bases and the J segment 1 base; nucleotides outside the gene matches: 4. CDR3 length: 15 amino acids. CDR1 and CDR2 (germline): MGHRA, YSYEKL. The CDR3 spells CASSRLAGPSYEQYF. The DNA of the CDR3 is TGCGCCAGCAGCAGACTAGCGGGACCATCCTACGAGCAGTACTTC.

This clone has more than one count but fewer than ten. J is TRBJ1-1 and V is TRBV4-2, with TRBD1 identical over 12 bases. The CDR3 contains 15 residues. Trimming removed 6 bases from V and 4 bases from J; junction bases left unmatched: 6. In germline, CDR1 is LGHNA, CDR2 YNFKEQ. DNA of the CDR3: TGTGCCAGCAGTCCCGGGACAGGGGGCACCACTGAAGCTTTCTTT. Translation gives CASSPGTGGTTEAFF.

The chain has TRBV5-4 and TRBJ1-1; perhaps TRBD1 as D (6 bases). The CDR3 contains 15 residues. Germline V gene data show CDR1 as SGHNT and CDR2 as YYREEE (reference sequence). Deletions cut 2 bases from V and 2 bases from J, with 13 bases between. CDR3 loop: CASSLLTGTNTEAFF. As DNA, the CDR3 is TGTGCCAGCAGCTTACTAACAGGGACCAACACTGAAGCTTTCTTT.

Comments on this clone: Distinct nucleotide sequences in the sample also encode this CDR3. The chain is built from TRBV5-1 and TRBJ1-2; 8 nucleotides agree with TRBD1. From germline, CDR1 is SGHRS and CDR2 YFSETQ. V shed 0 bases and J 2 bases; nucleotides not matched to a gene: 0. This CDR3 is 14 amino acids long. As DNA, the CDR3 is TGCGCCAGCAGCTTGGGACAGGGGAACTATGGCTACACCTTC. This sequence encodes CASSLGQGNYGYTF.

The chain couples TRBV19 to TRBJ2-7; the D gene is possibly TRBD2 (6 bases). The CDR3 is made up of 15 amino acids. V dropped 3 bases and J dropped 2 bases, with 14 bases sitting between them. The germline CDR1 and CDR2 sequences are LNHDA and SQIVND (reference sequence). The CDR3 loop reads CASSMSGSNPYEQYF. CDR3 coding DNA: TGTGCCAGTAGTATGTCCGGGAGTAACCCCTACGAGCAGTACTTC.

V is TRBV11-2 and J is TRBJ2-2; D might be TRBD2 (6 bases). Germline V gene data show CDR1 as SGHAT and CDR2 as FQNNGV. This CDR3 contains 17 residues. The V end lost 5 bases, the J end lost 6 bases, and 22 bases lay between the germline ends. The CDR3 DNA is TGTGCCAGCAGCCTACACCGAGCGGAAGGAGGGGCCGGGGAGCTGTTTTTT. Its translation: CASSLHRAEGGAGELFF.

J is TRBJ1-1 and V is TRBV29-1; TRBD1 might be the D (6 bases). V lost 6 bases to trimming and J lost 2 bases, with 7 bases between them. Germline V gene data show CDR1 as SQVTM and CDR2 as ANQGSEA. This CDR3 is 11 amino acids long. The CDR3, as DNA: TGCAGCGTGGGACATAACACTGAAGCTTTCTTT. Translating it yields CSVGHNTEAFF.

The CDR3 nucleotides are TGTGCCAGCAGCCCCACTCCGAGCAAAAACAATGAGCAGTTCTTC. This encodes CASSPTPSKNNEQFF. The chain carries TRBV7-2 and TRBJ2-1; D remains unclear. CDR1 and CDR2 (germline): SGHTA, FQGNSA. V lost 5 bases and J 5 bases, leaving 16 bases between the germline ends. The CDR3 contains 15 residues.

V is TRBV4-2 and J is TRBJ1-1; 8 bases are shared with TRBD1. Germline CDR1 and CDR2: LGHNA and YNFKEQ. The CDR3 is made up of 16 amino acids. V lost 8 bases to trimming and J lost 1 base; unmatched junction nucleotides: 12. CDR3 bases: TGTGCCAGCTCTTTTACCACACAGGGGGGGAACACTGAAGCTTTCTTT. Translation gives CASSFTTQGGNTEAFF.

This sequence joins TRBV27 and TRBJ1-5, with D unresolved. The CDR3 covers 15 residues. The ends were cut back, 4 bases at V and 0 bases at J, with 10 bases in the middle. Germline CDR1 is MNHEY and CDR2 is SMNVEV (reference sequence). The CDR3 here is CASSSYADSNQPQHF. The CDR3 DNA reads TGTGCCAGCAGTTCATACGCAGATAGCAATCAGCCCCAGCATTTT.

The chain links TRBV9 to TRBJ2-2; 10 bases are a match to TRBD2. V was pared by 1 base and J by 7 bases, with 1 base of the junction left unmatched. The germline gives CDR1 SGDLS, CDR2 YYNGEE. CDR3 size: 14 residues. In DNA form, the CDR3 reads TGTGCCAGCAGCGTAAGCGGGGGGGGCGGGGAGCTGTTTTTT. It codes for CASSVSGGGGELFF.

This chain links TRBV11-2 with TRBJ2-2, with TRBD2 matching over 10 bases. CDR3 length equals 16 residues. The V gene's germline CDR1 is SGHAT and CDR2 FQNNGV. J gave up 5 bases and V 5 bases, and 8 bases lay outside the gene matches. The chain's CDR3 is CASSRKREGKTGELFF. CDR3 nucleotides: TGTGCCAGCAGCCGGAAGCGGGAGGGAAAAACCGGGGAGCTGTTTTTT.

The rearrangement links TRBV7-2 to TRBJ1-2; 7 bases fit TRBD1. The V gene end was trimmed by 5 bases and the J gene end by 2 bases; junction bases not matched to a gene: 11. CDR1 SGHTA and CDR2 FQGNSA come from the germline V gene. The CDR3 contains 16 residues. The CDR3 protein is CASSRRDSPTNYGYTF. Here the CDR3 DNA reads TGTGCCAGCAGCCGCAGGGACAGCCCTACAAACTATGGCTACACCTTC.

The chain uses TRBV28 and TRBJ1-2; TRBD1 is a possible D gene (6 bases). The CDR3 sequence is 15 residues long. The germline gives CDR1 MDHEN, CDR2 SYDVKM. Trimming pared 3 bases from V and 4 bases from J, leaving 15 bases between. CDR3 region: CASSFQSSGAYGYTF. CDR3 in DNA: TGTGCCAGCAGTTTCCAAAGCTCAGGGGCCTATGGCTACACCTTC.

This clone was counted once. The chain recombines TRBV11-3 with TRBJ2-3; 7 bases are a match to TRBD1. Trimming took 1 base from V and 0 from J; bases not matched to a gene: 4. CDR1 SGHNT and CDR2 YENEEA come from the germline V gene. The CDR3 sequence is 16 residues long. CDR3 protein: CASSLGWDSSTDTQYF. DNA of the CDR3: TGTGCCAGCAGCTTAGGGTGGGACAGTAGCACAGATACGCAGTATTTT.

The CDR3 DNA reads TGTGCCACCAGCAGAGAGGGGCCGTTCTATGGCTACACCTTC. Its protein product is CATSREGPFYGYTF. This chain uses TRBV15 with TRBJ1-2; a weak D match, TRBD1 (5 bases). This CDR3 contains 14 residues. CDR1 is LNHNV, CDR2 YYDKDF, per germline (reference sequence). Between the trimmed V and J ends, which lost 0 bases and 4 bases, there was a span of 9 bases.

This clone was found once. In DNA, the CDR3 is TGTGCCAGCAGCTTGGGGGACAGGGTCTACACCTTC. It specifies CASSLGDRVYTF. The chain uses TRBV5-4 and TRBJ1-2; TRBD1 aligns across 9 bases. This CDR3 comprises 12 residues. Germline CDR1 reads SGHNT; CDR2 reads YYREEE (reference sequence). V gave up 0 bases and J gave up 10 bases; unmatched junction bases: 1.

This clone was picked up one time. The chain couples TRBV18 to TRBJ1-2; D may be TRBD1 (5 bases). CDR3 length equals 14 residues. CDR1 is KGHSH and CDR2 is LQKENI in the germline V gene. V was pared by 3 bases and J by 5 bases, with 13 bases between. The CDR3 DNA sequence: TGTGCCAGCTCACCCGAGGGACTACCGTATGGCTACACCTTC. As protein: CASSPEGLPYGYTF. Full variable domain (rest looked up from reference TRBV18 and TRBJ1-2): NAGVMQNPRHLVRRRGQEARLRCSPMKGHSHVYWYRQLPEEGLKFMVYLQKENIIDESGMPKERFSAEFPKEGPSILRIQQVVRGDSAAYFCASSPEGLPYGYTFGSGTRLTVV.

The genes are TRBV5-4 and TRBJ2-7; 13 bases agree with TRBD2. V was clipped by 1 base and J by 3 bases; unmatched bases: 4. This CDR3 is built from 16 residues. Per the germline V gene, CDR1 is SGHNT and CDR2 is YYREEE (reference sequence). The CDR3 DNA reads as TGTGCCAGCAGCTTGACCACTAGCGGGAGGGACTACGAGCAGTACTTC. Protein: CASSLTTSGRDYEQYF.

The chain uses TRBV15 and TRBJ2-4; D might be TRBD2 (5 bases). Germline-derived CDR1 and CDR2 are LNHNV and YYDKDF (reference sequence). The CDR3 is 16 amino acids. The V gene lost 2 bases and the J gene lost 4 bases, with 15 bases spanning the gap. In nucleotides, the CDR3 is TGTGCCACCAGCAGACCTGAGGAAGCGGCTAAAAACATTCAGTACTTC. It codes for CATSRPEEAAKNIQYF.

The rearrangement uses TRBV7-2 and TRBJ2-4; TRBD1 might be the D (6 bases). This CDR3 spans 16 amino acids. V was trimmed by 2 bases and J by 1 base, leaving 12 bases between them. Germline V CDR1 and CDR2: SGHTA, FQGNSA. For the CDR3, the DNA is TGTGCCAGCAGCTTATTCTCGCAGGGGGCCAAAAACATTCAGTACTTC. Translating gives CASSLFSQGAKNIQYF.